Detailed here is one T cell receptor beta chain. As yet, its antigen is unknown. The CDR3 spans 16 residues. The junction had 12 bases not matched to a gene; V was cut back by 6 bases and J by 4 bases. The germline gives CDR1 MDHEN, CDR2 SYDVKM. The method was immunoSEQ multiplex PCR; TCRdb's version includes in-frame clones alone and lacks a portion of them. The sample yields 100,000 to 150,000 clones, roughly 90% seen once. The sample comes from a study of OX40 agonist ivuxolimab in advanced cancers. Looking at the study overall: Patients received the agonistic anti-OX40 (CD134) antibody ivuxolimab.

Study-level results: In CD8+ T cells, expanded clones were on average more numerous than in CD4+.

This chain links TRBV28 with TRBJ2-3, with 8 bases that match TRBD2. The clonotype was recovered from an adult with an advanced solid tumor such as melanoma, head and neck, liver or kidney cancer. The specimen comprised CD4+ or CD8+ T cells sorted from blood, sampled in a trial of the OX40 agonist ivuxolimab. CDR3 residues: CASSPEGSGSPDTQYF. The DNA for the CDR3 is TGTGCCAGCAGCCCGGAGGGGAGCGGGAGCCCAGATACGCAGTATTTT.